This is a list of T cell receptor beta chains from one sample in a study of T-cell reconstitution after alpha-beta-depleted transplantation in children. TCRdb re-called the PCR reads through MiXCR, storing one row per CDR3 protein. The table has roughly 610,000 distinct CDR3 sequences, 8% to 11% seen once. The sample in question was PBMCs from the stem cell graft donor, obtained from the stem cell graft. These TCRs come from a human donor who donated a stem cell graft to a child with acute myeloid leukemia. CDR3s include the opening cysteine and the closing phenylalanine or tryptophan. D genes are given only for firm matches. Some rows mark clone size as missing; the rest say once, few, many or name a class of expanded clone.

j_call	clone_size	v_call	d_call	cdr3_aa	cdr3_nt
TRBJ2-7	few	TRBV20-1	NA	CSASHDYEQYF	TGCAGTGCTAGCCACGACTACGAGCAGTACTTC
TRBJ2-7	many	TRBV27	TRBD1	CASSFTKTGNEQYF	TGTGCCAGCAGTTTTACGAAGACAGGGAACGAGCAGTACTTC
TRBJ1-2	NA	TRBV7-9	TRBD1	CASSFWGQPNTF	TGTGCCAGCAGCTTCTGGGGACAGCCTAACACCTTC
TRBJ2-2	NA	TRBV9	NA	CASRLSADTGELFF	TGTGCCAGCAGGCTCTCGGCCGACACCGGGGAGCTGTTTTTT
TRBJ2-7	NA	TRBV11-2	NA	CASSTTGNRHEQYF	TGTGCCAGCAGCACAACGGGGAATCGCCACGAGCAGTACTTC
TRBJ2-2	NA	TRBV24-1	NA	CATSDSGTRSGELFF	TGTGCCACCAGTGATTCCGGGACGCGTAGCGGGGAGCTGTTTTTT
TRBJ2-5	many	TRBV7-7	NA	CASSLAEQETQYF	TGTGCTAGCAGCTTAGCGGAGCAAGAGACCCAGTACTTC
TRBJ2-3	many	TRBV20-1	NA	CSASFPPDTQYF	TGCAGTGCTTCTTTCCCTCCCGATACGCAGTATTTT
TRBJ2-5	NA	TRBV12-3/TRBV12-4	TRBD2	CASRIVSGGGETQYF	TGTGCCAGCAGGATCGTGAGTGGGGGGGGAGAGACCCAGTACTTC
TRBJ2-1	few	TRBV20-1	NA	CSASLGGASYNEQFF	TGCAGTGCTAGTCTTGGGGGAGCTTCCTACAATGAGCAGTTCTTC
TRBJ1-2	NA	TRBV18	TRBD1	CASSPSGQVSDGYTF	TGTGCCAGCTCACCCTCCGGACAGGTTTCCGATGGCTACACCTTC
TRBJ2-4	few	TRBV29-1	NA	CSGGTGIIQYF	TGCAGCGGCGGAACAGGGATCATTCAGTACTTC
TRBJ2-7	few	TRBV12-3/TRBV12-4	NA	CASSGQGLGQYF	TGTGCCAGCAGTGGGCAGGGGCTCGGGCAGTACTTC
TRBJ2-1	many	TRBV13	NA	CASSFSSVGGEQFF	TGTGCCAGCAGCTTTTCGTCGGTCGGGGGTGAGCAGTTCTTC
TRBJ1-1	many	TRBV20-1	NA	CSAAEMYRHEAFF	TGCAGTGCCGCGGAAATGTATAGGCACGAAGCTTTCTTT
TRBJ2-7	many	TRBV28	NA	CASKSGRLEQYF	TGTGCCAGCAAGTCGGGGCGGCTCGAGCAGTACTTC
TRBJ2-2	many	TRBV7-2	NA	CASSPLDSGELFF	TGTGCCAGCAGCCCCCTCGATTCCGGGGAGCTGTTTTTT
TRBJ2-7	many	TRBV20-1	NA	CSAPPWGRDSREQYF	TGCAGTGCCCCCCCGTGGGGACGAGATTCTCGGGAGCAGTACTTC
TRBJ2-3	many	TRBV27	TRBD1	CASSWGQARDTQYF	TGTGCCAGCAGTTGGGGACAGGCGAGGGATACGCAGTATTTT
TRBJ2-3	few	TRBV5-8	TRBD2	CASSFGTSGSADTQYF	TGTGCCAGCAGCTTCGGGACTAGCGGGAGTGCAGATACGCAGTATTTT
TRBJ2-5	few	TRBV7-2	TRBD1	CASGTGGSGTQYF	TGTGCCAGTGGGACAGGGGGTTCGGGGACCCAGTACTTC
TRBJ1-2	few	TRBV12-3/TRBV12-4	TRBD1	CASSFRQGSTF	TGTGCCAGCAGTTTCAGACAGGGTTCCACCTTC
TRBJ2-5	many	TRBV29-1	TRBD2	CSVVAGVETQYF	TGCAGCGTTGTCGCGGGAGTAGAGACCCAGTACTTC
TRBJ2-5	NA	TRBV20-1	TRBD2	CSPLRDYQENQYF	TGCAGTCCTCTCCGGGACTATCAAGAGAACCAGTACTTC
TRBJ2-2	few	TRBV20-1	NA	CSARDSRGTGELFF	TGCAGTGCTAGAGATTCAAGAGGTACCGGGGAGCTGTTTTTT
TRBJ2-2	many	TRBV12-3/TRBV12-4	NA	CASSSFSNLFF	TGTGCCAGCAGTAGTTTCTCTAACCTGTTTTTT
TRBJ2-5	many	TRBV7-2	TRBD1	CASSSGMDRVLNTQYF	TGTGCCAGCAGCTCCGGAATGGACAGGGTACTAAACACCCAGTACTTC
TRBJ2-1	many	TRBV3-1	NA	CASSQGRSSYNEQFF	TGTGCCAGCAGCCAAGGACGTAGCTCCTACAATGAGCAGTTCTTC
TRBJ1-2	NA	TRBV29-1	NA	CSVEWGGSLEGYTF	TGCAGCGTTGAATGGGGGGGTTCCTTGGAAGGCTACACCTTC
TRBJ1-2	NA	TRBV5-6	NA	CASSSTWNYGYTF	TGTGCCAGCAGCTCCACATGGAACTATGGCTACACCTTC
TRBJ2-1	many	TRBV28	NA	CASSLGLPKAQLNNEQFF	TGTGCCAGCAGTTTAGGTCTACCCAAAGCCCAGTTAAACAATGAGCAGTTCTTC
TRBJ1-1	NA	TRBV6-7	TRBD1	CTCSWTGVNTEAFF	TGTACCTGCAGTTGGACAGGGGTGAACACTGAAGCTTTCTTT
TRBJ1-5	NA	TRBV27	TRBD1	CASSPLIWGDSRNQPQHF	TGTGCCAGCAGTCCACTTATATGGGGGGACAGCCGGAATCAGCCCCAGCATTTT
TRBJ2-1	many	TRBV6-2/TRBV6-3	NA	CASSRGPQSNEQFF	TGTGCCAGCAGTAGGGGACCTCAGAGCAATGAGCAGTTCTTC
TRBJ2-6	few	TRBV12-3/TRBV12-4	NA	CASSTGTGANVLTF	TGTGCCAGCAGCACAGGGACTGGGGCCAACGTCCTGACTTTC
TRBJ2-2	few	TRBV11-3	NA	CASSPLASNTGELFF	TGTGCCAGCAGCCCCCTTGCTTCTAACACCGGGGAGCTGTTTTTT
TRBJ2-2	NA	TRBV28	TRBD2	CATMGLAGVTGELFF	TGTGCCACCATGGGACTAGCGGGAGTCACCGGGGAGCTGTTTTTT
TRBJ2-3	many	TRBV27	NA	CASSPRQGTDTQYF	TGTGCCAGCAGTCCCCGACAGGGCACAGATACGCAGTATTTT
TRBJ2-1	NA	TRBV18	TRBD2	CASSPSGTSGVYEQFF	TGTGCCAGCTCACCGTCGGGGACTAGCGGAGTATATGAGCAGTTCTTC
TRBJ2-5	many	TRBV7-2	NA	CASSLSRDRDQETQYF	TGTGCCAGCAGCTTATCCAGGGACCGGGATCAAGAGACCCAGTACTTC
TRBJ1-2	NA	TRBV29-1	TRBD1	CSVEPGQDAYGYTF	TGCAGCGTTGAACCGGGACAGGACGCTTATGGCTACACCTTC